The 22 T cell receptor beta chains reported below all come from one sample, sequenced in a study of cytomegalovirus exposure and HLA in healthy donors. Primers: 60 Vbeta forward and 13 Jbeta reverse. Assay used: immunoSEQ multiplex PCR; TCRdb lists only in-frame clones, some missing. Of about 210,000 clones in the sample, about four fifths are singletons; the top ten hold around 9.6%. Input material: PBMCs. All receptors come from a woman in her 50s in good health and CMV-seropositive.

The rearrangement joins TRBV27 to TRBJ1-2, with D maybe TRBD1 (6 bases). The CDR3 is made up of 14 amino acids. Trimming shortened V by 5 bases and J by 8 bases, and 18 bases separated the two germline ends. Germline CDR1 reads MNHEY; CDR2 reads SMNVEV (reference sequence). The CDR3 region is CASSPPRGAGGYTF. DNA for the CDR3: TGTGCCAGCAGTCCACCTCGGGGGGCCGGAGGCTACACCTTC.

Only one count was recorded for this clone. The chain is built from TRBV2 and TRBJ1-2; possibly TRBD1 for D (5 bases). The CDR3 length is 16 residues. Trimming removed 7 bases from V and 8 bases from J, with 26 bases in between. Looked up from germline, CDR1 is SNHLY and CDR2 is FYNNEI. The CDR3 coding sequence is TGTGCCAGCACCCCAGGTCGGGCCAGGGTGGGATACGGCTACACCTTC. It specifies CASTPGRARVGYGYTF.

This clone has only one observation. The chain combines TRBV2 with TRBJ2-2, with TRBD2 matching over 12 bases. Germline V gene lookup returns CDR1 SNHLY and CDR2 FYNNEI. The CDR3 totals 18 residues. J lost 4 bases, V lost 2 bases, and 8 bases had no gene match. CDR3: CASSESLAGGRITGELFF. CDR3 DNA: TGTGCCAGCAGTGAAAGTCTAGCGGGGGGGCGGATCACCGGGGAGCTGTTTTTT.

The V and J genes are TRBV11-2 and TRBJ1-2, with D perhaps TRBD1 (6 bases). The germline V gene encodes CDR1 SGHAT and CDR2 FQNNGV. The CDR3 runs 14 residues. The germline V and J ends were trimmed by 8 bases and 3 bases, with 16 bases remaining between them. CDR3 nucleotides: TGTGCCAGCCGCCTCGGTAGGGGGTACTATGGCTACACCTTC. This gives the protein CASRLGRGYYGYTF.

This chain connects TRBV7-9 to TRBJ1-2, with a weak D call TRBD1 (5 bases). The germline V gene encodes CDR1 SEHNR and CDR2 FQNEAQ (reference sequence). V shed 6 bases and J shed 2 bases, with 7 bases lying between them. The CDR3 runs to 12 residues. CDR3 DNA sequence: TGTGCCAGCAGAAGGACAAACTATGGCTACACCTTC. It is translated as CASRRTNYGYTF.

The chain combines TRBV7-2 with TRBJ1-6; 7 bases align to TRBD1. CDR1 SGHTA and CDR2 FQGNSA come from the germline V gene. This CDR3 has 18 residues. V was pared by 4 bases and J by 0 bases, with 9 bases of the junction left unmatched. In DNA form, the CDR3 reads TGTGCCAGCAGCTCCGGGACAGTTTTTAGCTCCTATAATTCACCCCTCCACTTT. This codes for CASSSGTVFSSYNSPLHF.

Comments on this clone: Other DNA variants within this sample encode the same CDR3. The V gene is TRBV27, the J gene TRBJ1-2, with unresolved D. The V end lost 5 bases, the J end lost 2 bases, and 9 bases lay between the germline ends. CDR1 is MNHEY and CDR2 is SMNVEV in the germline V gene (reference sequence). The CDR3 covers 13 residues. The CDR3 coding sequence is TGTGCCAGCAGTCCGCAACGGAACTATGGCTACACCTTC. Its protein product is CASSPQRNYGYTF.

J is TRBJ2-2 and V is TRBV10-2, with unresolved D. Germline V gene data show CDR1 as WSHSY and CDR2 as SAAADI. The CDR3 consists of 14 residues. Trimming took off 4 bases at V and 4 bases at J, with 10 bases between the two ends. The CDR3: CASSVGGFTGELFF. CDR3 sequence (DNA): TGCGCCAGCAGTGTAGGCGGATTCACCGGGGAGCTGTTTTTT.

V is TRBV28 and J is TRBJ2-5; 8 bases agree with TRBD2. J gave up 5 bases and V 6 bases, and 14 bases lay outside the gene matches. The CDR3 covers 16 residues. Germline V gene sequence: CDR1 MDHEN, CDR2 SYDVKM. CDR3 amino acids: CASSTRPGGGRETQYF. CDR3 sequence (DNA): TGTGCCAGCAGCACACGCCCGGGGGGGGGCCGGGAGACCCAGTACTTC.

J is TRBJ1-1 and V is TRBV15; 7 bases agree with TRBD1. The CDR3 contains 13 residues. Germline trimming cut 4 bases from V and 5 bases from J; bases unmatched to any gene: 4. The germline CDR1 and CDR2 sequences are LNHNV and YYDKDF (reference sequence). CDR3 residues: CATSTGGRTEAFF. The CDR3 DNA reads as TGTGCCACCAGCACAGGGGGACGGACTGAAGCTTTCTTT.

The rearrangement joins TRBV9 to TRBJ1-1; D is unclear. The CDR3 loop spans 14 amino acids. Between the trimmed V and J ends, which lost 4 bases and 1 base, there was a span of 11 bases. CDR1 is SGDLS, CDR2 YYNGEE, per germline. CDR3 sequence reads: CASSFSGENTEAFF. Written as DNA, the CDR3 is TGTGCCAGCAGCTTTAGCGGGGAGAACACTGAAGCTTTCTTT.

This clone was observed once. V gene TRBV5-5 combines with J gene TRBJ2-2, with TRBD2 identical over 12 bases. The germline V gene has CDR1 SGHKS and CDR2 YYEKEE (reference sequence). The CDR3 loop spans 19 amino acids. V trimming: 0 bases; J trimming: 4 bases; junction bases outside the gene matches: 10. The CDR3 DNA reads TGTGCCAGCAGCTTGGCCTCGGTTGGACTAGCGGGGAGCACCGGGGAGCTGTTTTTT. It encodes CASSLASVGLAGSTGELFF.

The rearrangement links TRBV9 to TRBJ1-6; TRBD1 might be the D (6 bases). Germline assignment: CDR1 SGDLS and CDR2 YYNGEE. The CDR3 has 14 residues. V was cut by 0 bases and J by 6 bases, with 7 bases left in between. The CDR3 bases are TGTGCCAGCAGCGTAGGGACAGTTAATTCACCCCTCCACTTT. Translation: CASSVGTVNSPLHF.

The CDR3 nucleotides read TGTGCCAGCAGCGTCGAACCTCCGTCGGACAGGGGCCACGAGCAGTACTTC. Its translation is CASSVEPPSDRGHEQYF. The chain is built from TRBV9 and TRBJ2-5, with TRBD1 matching 9 bases. The J call may be incorrect, as the DNA end agrees better with TRBJ2-7. The CDR3 totals 17 residues. Germline CDR1 and CDR2: SGDLS and YYNGEE.

This clone was counted a few times. The V call is TRBV30, the J call TRBJ1-1, with a possible D match to TRBD1 (6 bases). Germline V gene sequence: CDR1 GTSNPN, CDR2 SVGIG (reference sequence). V lost 0 bases, J lost 1 base, and 15 bases lay in between. The CDR3 spans 16 residues. The CDR3 coding sequence is TGTGCCTGGAGTGTACCATGGGGACAATGGAACACTGAAGCTTTCTTT. Amino acid sequence: CAWSVPWGQWNTEAFF.

The rearrangement links TRBV5-4 to TRBJ2-5; TRBD2 agrees at 11 bases. The CDR3 is 16 amino acids. Looked up from germline, CDR1 is SGHNT and CDR2 is YYREEE (reference sequence). V trimming: 0 bases; J trimming: 6 bases; junction bases outside the gene matches: 7. The CDR3 reads CASSLELAGERQTQYF. The CDR3 region has the DNA TGTGCCAGCAGCTTGGAACTAGCGGGGGAACGCCAGACCCAGTACTTC.

The chain has TRBV21-1 and TRBJ1-6. TRBV21-1 is a recognized pseudogene. This CDR3 spans 16 amino acids. The CDR3 DNA sequence: TGTGCCAGCAGCAAACGTCGAGCGAACTATAATTCACCCCTCCACTTT. This encodes CASSKRRANYNSPLHF.

This chain links TRBV7-8 with TRBJ2-6, with TRBD1 matching over 7 bases. The CDR3 covers 14 residues. V shed 8 bases, J shed 4 bases, and the junction held 5 bases outside the gene matches. Germline lookup yields CDR1 SGHVS and CDR2 FQNEAQ. This CDR3 is CASVQGVGANVLTF. CDR3 in DNA: TGTGCCAGCGTTCAGGGGGTGGGGGCCAACGTCCTGACTTTC.

V usage is TRBV18 and J usage is TRBJ2-5; possible D gene TRBD1, 6 bases. CDR1 is KGHSH and CDR2 is LQKENI in the germline V gene. This CDR3 contains 15 residues. Trimming left V 0 bases short and J 4 bases short, with 12 bases between. The CDR3 loop is CASSPPQARGETQYF. The DNA of the CDR3 is TGTGCCAGCTCACCACCGCAGGCCAGGGGAGAGACCCAGTACTTC.

The chain has TRBV4-3 and TRBJ2-3, with 7 bases lining up with TRBD2. The CDR3 length is 14 residues. Germline V CDR1 and CDR2: LGHNA, YSLEER. The V and J ends lost 2 bases and 6 bases, in that order; junction bases with no gene match: 5. The DNA of the CDR3 is TGCGCCAGCAGCCAATGGAGACTAGCCGATACGCAGTATTTT. This codes for CASSQWRLADTQYF.

This clone is a singleton in its sample. The rearrangement uses TRBV25-1 and TRBJ2-3, with TRBD2 matching 7 bases. The germline V gene has CDR1 MGHDK and CDR2 SYGVNS. V lost 2 bases to trimming and J lost 9 bases; unmatched junction nucleotides: 11. The CDR3 is made up of 15 amino acids. Here the CDR3 reads CASSEPGGTGPTQYF. CDR3 coding DNA: TGTGCCAGCAGTGAACCCGGGGGGACGGGCCCAACGCAGTATTTT.

The chain employs TRBV28 and TRBJ2-1; possibly TRBD1 for D (6 bases). The CDR3 is 17 residues long. Germline loops: CDR1 MDHEN, CDR2 SYDVKM. Trimming cost V 3 bases and J 5 bases, with 20 bases left between them. The CDR3 loop is CASSLFLLRGSDNEQFF. The CDR3 DNA is TGTGCCAGCAGTTTGTTTTTACTCAGGGGATCCGACAATGAGCAGTTCTTC. The full variable domain, completed using reference TRBV28 and TRBJ2-1, is DVKVTQSSRYLVKRTGEKVFLECVQDMDHENMFWYRQDPGLGLRLIYFSYDVKMKEKGDIPEGYSVSREKKERFSLILESASTNQTSMYLCASSLFLLRGSDNEQFFGPGTRLTVL.